This T cell receptor (beta chain) was sequenced in a study of T cells in Graves' hyperthyroidism and ophthalmopathy (dated by TCRdb to between 2018 and 2020). In terms of the full investigation: Peripheral blood samples were taken at the time of initial diagnosis, prior to any treatment. The roughly 99 discovery patients were divided at random into training and test sets in a 7:3 ratio. Thyroid tissue and blood T-cell repertoires from six or seven Graves' hyperthyroidism patients were also compared in the study. Prospective prediction of ophthalmopathy was tested in an independent validation cohort of 18 to 20 hyperthyroidism patients and approximately 17 patients who later progressed to ophthalmopathy. According to the paper, TCR Vbeta CDR3 sequencing was carried out on over 130 peripheral blood samples, which came from under 50 ophthalmopathy, around 75 hyperthyroidism and approximately 17 progressor patients. TCR V-J signatures able to tell the groups apart were searched for in a discovery cohort of 95 to 100 patients, of whom under 45 had Graves' ophthalmopathy and roughly 58 had stable Graves' hyperthyroidism. Once sampling was done, hyperthyroidism patients were given methimazole at a starting dose of 30 mg daily, whereas ophthalmopathy patients were given high-dose intravenous methylprednisolone.

This clonotype occurred many times. Which antigen it targets is not known. The record has no base qualities; no much larger clone is one base away. The CDR3 starts with the cysteine, ends with the phenylalanine, and has 15 residues. Only the CDR3 region is kept as DNA, spanning 45 bases read in frame from base 1. V is cut back by 6 bases and J by 7 bases, with 10 bases in the junction unmatched. Via the germline V gene (reference sequence), CDR1 is MNHEY and CDR2 SMNVEV. The TCR beta CDR3 regions were amplified from the RNA transcripts. The first round of RT-PCR for the TCR CDR3 was performed with the HTBI primer set and the Qiagen OneStep RT-PCR kit. Libraries were constructed in a second round of multiplex PCR, after which size selection and purification were carried out. Sequencing of the libraries was done on an Illumina HiSeq2000 using paired-end 100 bp reads. The authors processed their data as follows. SOAPnuke was used to process the raw data, throwing out any read that contained adapters or uncalled bases, had a mean Phred below 15, or lacked an exact constant-primer or identifier match. High-quality paired reads were merged with COPE v1.2.5, and unique nucleotide sequences were defined as clonotypes. MiTCR v1.1 was used to align clonotypes to the IMGT TRBV, TRBD and TRBJ reference segments. The analysis was restricted to V-J combinations with a frequency above 0.0001, which together covered roughly 99% of the repertoires. The TCS score was defined as the ratio of F50 (clonal expansion) to E x V (chaos), calculated using BLOSUM62-based TCRdist between CDR3 peptides within each V-J. Welch's t-statistics and random forest reduced several hundred V-J features to roughly 13, which were used in a naive Bayes classifier (R e1071). The raw public data were reprocessed by TCRdb itself: fastp quality trimming at Q25, MiXCR clonotype calling, in-frame beta chains only. Duplicate CDR3 protein sequences are folded into a single record with the most common DNA and genes. The V and J calls come from TCRdb's annotation, not from the publication. The sample table lists under 300,000 distinct CDR3 sequences, roughly 15% of them with a count of one. Roughly 13% of the sample is in the top ten clones.

Hyperthyroidism patients were aged 18 to 65 years and newly diagnosed, with disease duration of less than 2 months. Patients with uncontrolled infections, other autoimmune diseases, pregnancy or lactation were excluded. Clinical symptoms, serum thyroxine and TRAb, thyroid ultrasound, and orbital computed tomography formed the basis for the diagnoses. For progressor patients, blood was drawn at the first diagnosis of hyperthyroidism, before any ophthalmopathy symptoms had appeared. Ficoll-Paque density gradient centrifugation was used to isolate PBMCs from around 9.1 ml of fresh peripheral blood. Progressor patients were defined as those initially diagnosed with Graves' hyperthyroidism in whom ophthalmopathy developed during follow-up. Trizol reagent was used to extract total RNA, and RNA quality was then checked on an Agilent 2100 Bioanalyzer. Study-level results and caveats: In validation, progression to ophthalmopathy was predicted by the model with roughly 69% sensitivity and roughly 76% specificity, a median of roughly six months before onset. Most expanded thyroid clonotypes (frequency above 0.001) were also found in blood, which suggests that blood repertoires may mirror thyroid immune responses. A 13 V-J signature model separated ophthalmopathy from stable hyperthyroidism, with approximately 87% sensitivity and about 81% specificity in cross-validation and 80%/75% in testing. Sample size was not statistically predetermined, and blinding of investigators to group allocation was not performed.

The source is a woman aged 40 to 49 with Graves' hyperthyroidism that later progressed to Graves' ophthalmopathy. The rearrangement combines TRBV27 with TRBJ2-1; 9 central nucleotides agree with TRBD1. The sequenced sample was blood. Here the CDR3 is given as CASRTRDRESNEQFF. The DNA sequence reads TGTGCCAGCAGGACCCGGGACAGGGAGAGTAATGAGCAGTTCTTC.